This TCR beta chain derives from a study of CD8+ T cells in alopecia areata. This CDR3 is 15 amino acids long. Trimming left V 4 bases short and J 0 bases short, with 11 bases between. Germline lookup yields CDR1 SGHRS and CDR2 YFSETQ. The treatment is: oral pan-JAK inhibitor, 5-10 mg twice daily. This clone was counted only a few times. Following RNA extraction, reverse transcription yielded cDNA that acted as the sequencing template. Clones were read by immunoSEQ multiplex PCR, and TCRdb kept only the in-frame ones, dropping some. The sample consists of approximately 180,000 clones, 50% to 70% of them appearing once.

This chain connects TRBV5-1 to TRBJ2-4; D might be TRBD2 (6 bases). This receptor was taken from a human donor with alopecia areata. The input for sequencing was CD4+ T cells sorted from blood, taken around week 49, from a patient treated with tofacitinib. The CDR3 region has the DNA TGCGCCAGCAGCCCCGGGGGACTAGCCAAAAACATTCAGTACTTC. Translation: CASSPGGLAKNIQYF. Filled out from reference TRBV5-1 and TRBJ2-4, the complete variable domain reads KAGVTQTPRYLIKTRGQQVTLSCSPISGHRSVSWYQQTPGQGLQFLFEYFSETQRNKGNFPGRFSGRQFSNSRSEMNVSTLELGDSALYLCASSPGGLAKNIQYFGAGTRLSVL.